These T cell receptor beta chains were read from a single sample in a study of PD-L1 blockade in urothelial cancer. Produced via immunoSEQ multiplex PCR; TCRdb's table is partial and in-frame only. The sample comprises about 51,000 clones, 70% to 90% of which are singletons, and 2% to 2.5% rests with the top ten. Here the sequenced sample was PBMCs, taken around atezolizumab (anti-PD-L1) treatment. These receptors all stem from a man between 60 and 75 years old with urothelial cancer. Both conserved end residues are trimmed from each CDR3. The order of the fields is CDR3 protein, J gene, V gene.

CDR3 protein: ASSPRQGPNTEAF
J gene: TRBJ1-1
V gene: TRBV6-4

CDR3 protein: ASSGGTGFYEQY
J gene: TRBJ2-7
V gene: TRBV7-9

CDR3 protein: ASSLNAGSRGYT
J gene: TRBJ1-2
V gene: TRBV7-3

CDR3 protein: ASSYSSGRTYEQY
J gene: TRBJ2-7
V gene: TRBV6-5

CDR3 protein: ASSAGGGQGYEQY
J gene: TRBJ2-7
V gene: TRBV7-6

CDR3 protein: ASSQGGRNFQETQY
J gene: TRBJ2-5
V gene: TRBV4-1

CDR3 protein: ASSQGQAKNIQY
J gene: TRBJ2-4
V gene: TRBV2

CDR3 protein: ASSYDATSTELF
J gene: TRBJ2-2
V gene: TRBV6-5

CDR3 protein: ASGTFTQGSPETQY
J gene: TRBJ2-5
V gene: TRBV28

CDR3 protein: ASSLASGGQETQY
J gene: TRBJ2-5
V gene: TRBV5-4

CDR3 protein: ASSLARRGSQETQY
J gene: TRBJ2-5
V gene: TRBV5-1

CDR3 protein: ASSGKRDRYFSDEKLF
J gene: TRBJ1-4
V gene: TRBV25-1

CDR3 protein: ASSSRQGTYEQY
J gene: TRBJ2-7
V gene: TRBV7-9

CDR3 protein: ASSPDRGVGNTIY
J gene: TRBJ1-3
V gene: TRBV7-8

CDR3 protein: ASSGTDNSNQPQH
J gene: TRBJ1-5
V gene: TRBV25-1

CDR3 protein: ASSLGTGDYGYT
J gene: TRBJ1-2
V gene: TRBV10-1

CDR3 protein: AISEGASGNNEQF
J gene: TRBJ2-1
V gene: TRBV10-3

CDR3 protein: ASSLDRLYGYT
J gene: TRBJ1-2
V gene: TRBV5-1

CDR3 protein: ASSRQSNTEAF
J gene: TRBJ1-1
V gene: TRBV11-2

CDR3 protein: ASSPSIGQAGLSYEQY
J gene: TRBJ2-7
V gene: TRBV5-1

CDR3 protein: SVLQNRGVGELF
J gene: TRBJ2-2
V gene: TRBV29-1

CDR3 protein: ASSRGGVGTDTQY
J gene: TRBJ2-3
V gene: TRBV7-7

CDR3 protein: ASSPTGITDTQY
J gene: TRBJ2-3
V gene: TRBV18

CDR3 protein: ATRKGALNTEAF
J gene: TRBJ1-1
V gene: TRBV19

CDR3 protein: ASSYSMSGSYEQY
J gene: TRBJ2-7
V gene: TRBV6-5

CDR3 protein: ASSVQPGGNQPQH
J gene: TRBJ1-5
V gene: TRBV6-1

CDR3 protein: SAIRGEAF
J gene: TRBJ1-1
V gene: TRBV20-1

CDR3 protein: ASSQERRSEQF
J gene: TRBJ2-1
V gene: TRBV4-1

CDR3 protein: AVQGYSGNTIY
J gene: TRBJ1-3
V gene: TRBV6-5

CDR3 protein: ASSQNPGQGGQETQY
J gene: TRBJ2-5
V gene: TRBV4-1

CDR3 protein: ASSFGTANTGELF
J gene: TRBJ2-2
V gene: TRBV11-2

CDR3 protein: ASSNGQGRTEAF
J gene: TRBJ1-1
V gene: TRBV6-1

CDR3 protein: ASSVRIERGETQY
J gene: TRBJ2-5
V gene: TRBV9

CDR3 protein: ASSARSGGQPQH
J gene: TRBJ1-5
V gene: TRBV11-2

CDR3 protein: ATLSGAGNTIY
J gene: TRBJ1-3
V gene: TRBV19

CDR3 protein: ASSPGGIMNTEAF
J gene: TRBJ1-1
V gene: TRBV7-3

CDR3 protein: ASSEGQYSNQPQH
J gene: TRBJ1-5
V gene: TRBV2

CDR3 protein: ASSLVTSTDTQY
J gene: TRBJ2-3
V gene: TRBV7-6

CDR3 protein: ASSSPDRLLKAF
J gene: TRBJ1-1
V gene: TRBV28

CDR3 protein: AISDGWASGFRTNEKLF
J gene: TRBJ1-4
V gene: TRBV10-3

CDR3 protein: ASSQNRDYNYNEQF
J gene: TRBJ2-1
V gene: TRBV11-3

CDR3 protein: AWSGLAGEEQY
J gene: TRBJ2-7
V gene: TRBV30

CDR3 protein: ASSLTSGSSYEQY
J gene: TRBJ2-7
V gene: TRBV6-6

CDR3 protein: ASSQETADWHRGANVLT
J gene: TRBJ2-6
V gene: TRBV4-3

CDR3 protein: ASSQDRVNTEAF
J gene: TRBJ1-1
V gene: TRBV4-3

CDR3 protein: ASSYSSGADTQY
J gene: TRBJ2-3
V gene: TRBV6-6

CDR3 protein: ASSLGQGLNTDTQY
J gene: TRBJ2-3
V gene: TRBV11-3

CDR3 protein: ASGSGALYGYT
J gene: TRBJ1-2
V gene: TRBV19

CDR3 protein: ASSLGTGRVYNEQF
J gene: TRBJ2-1
V gene: TRBV5-4

CDR3 protein: ASGLTAPGEKLF
J gene: TRBJ1-4
V gene: TRBV5-1

CDR3 protein: ASTLAGRHEQY
J gene: TRBJ2-7
V gene: TRBV5-1

CDR3 protein: ASSQILQGGANVLT
J gene: TRBJ2-6
V gene: TRBV4-3

CDR3 protein: ASTETGHGYT
J gene: TRBJ1-2
V gene: TRBV30

CDR3 protein: ASSQDITQRRGGYT
J gene: TRBJ1-2
V gene: TRBV4-3

CDR3 protein: ASSLEASGSHPYEQY
J gene: TRBJ2-7
V gene: TRBV5-5

CDR3 protein: AISEKSGGTTDTQY
J gene: TRBJ2-3
V gene: TRBV10-3

CDR3 protein: ASSLEQGKVATNEKLF
J gene: TRBJ1-4
V gene: TRBV11-2